This TCR beta chain was identified in a study of blood T cell repertoires in COVID-19. Study-wide context: From the United States, Italy and Spain came samples of acute and convalescent COVID-19. The cDNA or gDNA used as material had been derived from T cells, B-cell-depleted T cells, or PBMCs.

Authors' analysis steps: How many nucleated cells were present was estimated from reference gene primer amplification. Clones were sequenced by immunoSEQ multiplex PCR, and TCRdb holds only the in-frame ones, with some missing. D and trimming come from the DNA, and the V and J calls and clone size come from that table. The sample shows approximately 50,000 clones, 65% to 90% of them seen only once. The sequenced sample consisted of peripheral blood. This sequence was found in a woman at least 80 years old with acute or convalescent COVID-19.

In DNA, the CDR3 is TGTGCCAGTAGTATTATAGGGGCAGCTTATAGCAATCAGCCCCAGCATTTT. This gives the protein CASSIIGAAYSNQPQHF. The chain employs TRBV19 and TRBJ1-5, with a weak D call TRBD1 (5 bases). CDR1 LNHDA and CDR2 SQIVND come from the germline V gene (reference sequence). Trimming left V 3 bases short and J 0 bases short, with 15 bases between. There are 17 residues in the CDR3.